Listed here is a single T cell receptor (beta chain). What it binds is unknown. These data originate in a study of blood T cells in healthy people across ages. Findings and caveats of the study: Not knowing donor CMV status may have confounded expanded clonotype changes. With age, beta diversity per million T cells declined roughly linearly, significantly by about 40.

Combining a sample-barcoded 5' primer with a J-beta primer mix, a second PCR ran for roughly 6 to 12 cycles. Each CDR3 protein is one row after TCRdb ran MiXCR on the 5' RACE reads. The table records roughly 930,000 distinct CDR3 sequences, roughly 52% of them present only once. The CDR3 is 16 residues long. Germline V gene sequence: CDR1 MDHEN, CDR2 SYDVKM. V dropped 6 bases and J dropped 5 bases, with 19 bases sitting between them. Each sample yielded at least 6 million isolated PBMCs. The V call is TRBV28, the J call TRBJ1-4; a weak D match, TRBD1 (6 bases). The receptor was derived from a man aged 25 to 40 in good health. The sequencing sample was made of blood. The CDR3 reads CASSSPLQGSNEKLFF. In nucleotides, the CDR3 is TGTGCCAGCAGCTCTCCCTTACAGGGTTCGAATGAAAAACTGTTTTTT.